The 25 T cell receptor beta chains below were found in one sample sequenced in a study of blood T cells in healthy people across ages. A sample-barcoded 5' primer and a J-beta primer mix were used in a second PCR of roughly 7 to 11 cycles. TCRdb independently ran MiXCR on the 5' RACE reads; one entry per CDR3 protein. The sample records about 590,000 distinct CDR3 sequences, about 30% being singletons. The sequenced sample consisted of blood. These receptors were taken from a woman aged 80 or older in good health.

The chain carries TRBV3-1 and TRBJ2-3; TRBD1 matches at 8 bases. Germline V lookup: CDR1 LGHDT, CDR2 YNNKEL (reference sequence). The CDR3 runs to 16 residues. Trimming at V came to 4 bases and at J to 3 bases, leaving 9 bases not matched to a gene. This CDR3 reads CASSPRQGADTDTQYF. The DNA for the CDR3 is TGTGCCAGCAGCCCCCGGCAGGGGGCGGATACAGATACGCAGTATTTT.

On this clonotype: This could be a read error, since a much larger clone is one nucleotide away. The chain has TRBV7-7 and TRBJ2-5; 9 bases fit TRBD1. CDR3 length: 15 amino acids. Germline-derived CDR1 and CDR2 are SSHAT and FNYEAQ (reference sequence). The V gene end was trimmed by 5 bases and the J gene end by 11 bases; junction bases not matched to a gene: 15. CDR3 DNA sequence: TGTGCCAGCAGCCAGGGCGGGACAGGGATCAATGAGCAGTACTTC. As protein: CASSQGGTGINEQYF.

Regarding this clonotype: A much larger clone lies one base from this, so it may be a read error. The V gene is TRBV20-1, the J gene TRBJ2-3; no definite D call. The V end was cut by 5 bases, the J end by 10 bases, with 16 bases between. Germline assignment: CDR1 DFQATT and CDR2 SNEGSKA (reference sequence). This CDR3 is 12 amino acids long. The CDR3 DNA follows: TGCAGTGCTTCCTGGGCCGGACCGGCGCAGTATTTT. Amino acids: CSASWAGPAQYF.

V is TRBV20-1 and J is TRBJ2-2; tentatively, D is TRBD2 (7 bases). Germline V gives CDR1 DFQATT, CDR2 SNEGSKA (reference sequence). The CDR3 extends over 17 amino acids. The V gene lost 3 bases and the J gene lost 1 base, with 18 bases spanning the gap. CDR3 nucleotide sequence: TGCAGTGCTAGGCAGCTGGGGGCGGGGGTGAACACCGGGGAGCTGTTTTTT. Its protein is CSARQLGAGVNTGELFF.

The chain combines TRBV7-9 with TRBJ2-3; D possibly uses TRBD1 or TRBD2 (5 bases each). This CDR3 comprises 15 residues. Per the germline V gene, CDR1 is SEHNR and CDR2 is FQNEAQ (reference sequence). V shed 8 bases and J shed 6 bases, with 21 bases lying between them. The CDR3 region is CASRPSSRESDTQYF. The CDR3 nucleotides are TGTGCCAGCCGGCCCTCTAGCAGGGAGTCTGATACGCAGTATTTT.

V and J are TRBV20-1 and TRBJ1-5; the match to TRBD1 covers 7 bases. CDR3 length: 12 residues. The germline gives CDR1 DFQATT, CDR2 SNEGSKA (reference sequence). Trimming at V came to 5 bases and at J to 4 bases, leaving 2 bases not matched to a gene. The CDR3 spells CSAEGQNQPQHF. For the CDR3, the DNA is TGCAGTGCTGAGGGACAGAATCAGCCCCAGCATTTT.

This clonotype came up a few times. In DNA form, the CDR3 reads TGTGCCAGCAGGCCGGGACAGGACACTCCATCTCTGTTTTTT. Protein sequence: CASRPGQDTPSLFF. The chain links TRBV28 to TRBJ1-4; 8 positions match TRBD1. Germline CDR1 is MDHEN and CDR2 is SYDVKM. The V segment lost 6 bases and the J segment 14 bases; nucleotides outside the gene matches: 14. This CDR3 region has 14 residues.

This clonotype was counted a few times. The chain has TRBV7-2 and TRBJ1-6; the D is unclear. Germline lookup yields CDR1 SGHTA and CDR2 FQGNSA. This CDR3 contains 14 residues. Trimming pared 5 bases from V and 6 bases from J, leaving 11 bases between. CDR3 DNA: TGTGCCAGCAGCGCGATGCGGCTTAATTCACCCCTCCACTTT. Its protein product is CASSAMRLNSPLHF.

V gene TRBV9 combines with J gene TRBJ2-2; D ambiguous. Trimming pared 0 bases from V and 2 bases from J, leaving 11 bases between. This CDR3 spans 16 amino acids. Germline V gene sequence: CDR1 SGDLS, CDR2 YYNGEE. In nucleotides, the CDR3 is TGTGCCAGCAGCGTAGGCAGGAGCCTCAACACCGGGGAGCTGTTTTTT. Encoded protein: CASSVGRSLNTGELFF.

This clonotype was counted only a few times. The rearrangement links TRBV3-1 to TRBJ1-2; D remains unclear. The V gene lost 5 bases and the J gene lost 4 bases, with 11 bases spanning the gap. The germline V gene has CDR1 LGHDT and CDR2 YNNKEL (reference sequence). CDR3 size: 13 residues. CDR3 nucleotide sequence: TGTGCCAGCAGCGAACGAGGGTCCTATGGCTACACCTTC. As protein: CASSERGSYGYTF.

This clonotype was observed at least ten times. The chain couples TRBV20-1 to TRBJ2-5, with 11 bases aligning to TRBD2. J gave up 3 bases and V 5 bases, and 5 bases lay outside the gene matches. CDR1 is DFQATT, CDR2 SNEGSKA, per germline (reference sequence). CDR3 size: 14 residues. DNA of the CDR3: TGCAGTGCTCATCTAGCGGGGGGTGAAGAGACCCAGTACTTC. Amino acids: CSAHLAGGEETQYF.

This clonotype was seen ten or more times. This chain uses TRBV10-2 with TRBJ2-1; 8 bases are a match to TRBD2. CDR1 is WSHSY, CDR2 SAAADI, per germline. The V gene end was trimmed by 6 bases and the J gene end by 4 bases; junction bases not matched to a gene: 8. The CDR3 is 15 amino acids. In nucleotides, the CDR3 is TGCGCCAGCAGCATACGAGCGGGGGCTTACAATGAGCAGTTCTTC. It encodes CASSIRAGAYNEQFF.

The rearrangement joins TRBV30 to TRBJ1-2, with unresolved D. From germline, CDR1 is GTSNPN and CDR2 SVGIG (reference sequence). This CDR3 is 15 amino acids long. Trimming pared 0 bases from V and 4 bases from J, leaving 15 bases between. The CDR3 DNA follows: TGTGCCTGGAGTGTAAACCCCTTCGGAGGCTATGGCTACACCTTC. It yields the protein CAWSVNPFGGYGYTF.

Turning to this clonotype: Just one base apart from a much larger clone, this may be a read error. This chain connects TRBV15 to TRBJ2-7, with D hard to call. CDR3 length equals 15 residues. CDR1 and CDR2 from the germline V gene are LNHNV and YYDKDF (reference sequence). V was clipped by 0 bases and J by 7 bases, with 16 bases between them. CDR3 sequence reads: CATSRDGVAYNEQYF. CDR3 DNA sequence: TGTGCCACCAGCAGAGATGGAGTGGCCTACAATGAGCAGTACTTC.

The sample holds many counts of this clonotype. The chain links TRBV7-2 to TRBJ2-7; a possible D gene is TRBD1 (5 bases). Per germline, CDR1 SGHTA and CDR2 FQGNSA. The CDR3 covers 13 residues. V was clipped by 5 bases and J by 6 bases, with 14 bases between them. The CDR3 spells CASSPPHDSEQYF. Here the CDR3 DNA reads TGTGCCAGCAGCCCGCCCCATGACAGCGAGCAGTACTTC.

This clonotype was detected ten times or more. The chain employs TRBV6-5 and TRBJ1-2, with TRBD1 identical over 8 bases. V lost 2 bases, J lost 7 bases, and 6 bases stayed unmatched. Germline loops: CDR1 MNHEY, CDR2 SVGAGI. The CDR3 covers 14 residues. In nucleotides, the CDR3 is TGTGCCAGCAGTTACGGGGACAGGCGGACTGGCTACACCTTC. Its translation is CASSYGDRRTGYTF.

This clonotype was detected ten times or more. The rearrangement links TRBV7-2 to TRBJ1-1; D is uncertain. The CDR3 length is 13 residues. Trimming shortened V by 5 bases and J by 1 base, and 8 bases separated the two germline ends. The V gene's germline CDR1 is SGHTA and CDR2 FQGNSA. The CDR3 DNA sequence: TGTGCCAGCAGCCATTCCGGGAACACTGAAGCTTTCTTT. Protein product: CASSHSGNTEAFF.

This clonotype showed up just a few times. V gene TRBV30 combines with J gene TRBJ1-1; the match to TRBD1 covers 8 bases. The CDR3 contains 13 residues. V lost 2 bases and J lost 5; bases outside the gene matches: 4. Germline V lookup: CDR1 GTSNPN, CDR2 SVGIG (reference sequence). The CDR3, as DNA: TGTGCCTGGAGTTCAACAGGGGGTACTGAAGCTTTCTTT. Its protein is CAWSSTGGTEAFF.

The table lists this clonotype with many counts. The CDR3 bases are TGTGCCAGCAGTGATCGAGCCGGGGGGGGCAATGAGCAGTTCTTC. As protein: CASSDRAGGGNEQFF. The chain couples TRBV6-4 to TRBJ2-1, with 8 bases fitting TRBD2. Losses at the gene ends were 3 bases for V and 6 bases for J; bases not matched to a gene: 7. The CDR3 is 15 residues long. The germline V gene has CDR1 MRHNA and CDR2 SNTAGT.

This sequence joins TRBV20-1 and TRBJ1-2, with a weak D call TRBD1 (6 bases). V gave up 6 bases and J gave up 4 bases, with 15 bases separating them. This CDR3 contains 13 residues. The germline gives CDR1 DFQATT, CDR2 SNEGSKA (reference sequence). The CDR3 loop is CSANLAGAYGYTF. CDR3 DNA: TGCAGTGCCAACCTCGCGGGGGCCTATGGCTACACCTTC.

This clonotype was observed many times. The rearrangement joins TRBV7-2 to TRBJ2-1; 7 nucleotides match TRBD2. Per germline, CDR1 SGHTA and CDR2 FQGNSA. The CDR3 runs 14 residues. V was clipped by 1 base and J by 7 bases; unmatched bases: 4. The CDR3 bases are TGTGCCAGCAGCTTAGGGGCGGGAGAGAATGAGCAGTTCTTC. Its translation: CASSLGAGENEQFF.

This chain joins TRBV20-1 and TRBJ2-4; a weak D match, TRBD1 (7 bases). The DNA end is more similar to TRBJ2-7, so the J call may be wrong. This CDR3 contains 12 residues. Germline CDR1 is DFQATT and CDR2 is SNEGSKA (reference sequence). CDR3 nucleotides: TGCAGTGCTCCAGGGGGGTACTACGAGCAGTACTTC. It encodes CSAPGGYYEQYF.

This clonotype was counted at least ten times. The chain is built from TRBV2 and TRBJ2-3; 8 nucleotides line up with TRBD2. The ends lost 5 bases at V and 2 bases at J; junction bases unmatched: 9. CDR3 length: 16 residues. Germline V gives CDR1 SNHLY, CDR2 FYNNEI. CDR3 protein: CASSPSGLGVTDTQYF. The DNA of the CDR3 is TGTGCCAGCAGTCCATCGGGACTAGGGGTCACAGATACGCAGTATTTT.

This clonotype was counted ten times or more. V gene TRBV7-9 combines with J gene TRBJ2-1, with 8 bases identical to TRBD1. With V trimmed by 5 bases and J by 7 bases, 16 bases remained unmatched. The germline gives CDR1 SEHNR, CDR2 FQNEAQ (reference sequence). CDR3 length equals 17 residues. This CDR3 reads CASSPRPGQGAKNEQFF. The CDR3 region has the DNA TGTGCCAGCAGCCCCCGACCGGGGCAGGGGGCAAAAAATGAGCAGTTCTTC.

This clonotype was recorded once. CDR3 nucleotide sequence: TGCAGTGCTAGACACGGCCCAGCGGCCGAGCAGTACTTC. It translates to CSARHGPAAEQYF. The chain has TRBV20-1 and TRBJ2-5, with D possibly TRBD2 on 5 matching bases. The end of the DNA fits TRBJ2-7 better, so the J call may be wrong. Germline CDR1 reads DFQATT; CDR2 reads SNEGSKA (reference sequence). The CDR3 contains 13 residues.